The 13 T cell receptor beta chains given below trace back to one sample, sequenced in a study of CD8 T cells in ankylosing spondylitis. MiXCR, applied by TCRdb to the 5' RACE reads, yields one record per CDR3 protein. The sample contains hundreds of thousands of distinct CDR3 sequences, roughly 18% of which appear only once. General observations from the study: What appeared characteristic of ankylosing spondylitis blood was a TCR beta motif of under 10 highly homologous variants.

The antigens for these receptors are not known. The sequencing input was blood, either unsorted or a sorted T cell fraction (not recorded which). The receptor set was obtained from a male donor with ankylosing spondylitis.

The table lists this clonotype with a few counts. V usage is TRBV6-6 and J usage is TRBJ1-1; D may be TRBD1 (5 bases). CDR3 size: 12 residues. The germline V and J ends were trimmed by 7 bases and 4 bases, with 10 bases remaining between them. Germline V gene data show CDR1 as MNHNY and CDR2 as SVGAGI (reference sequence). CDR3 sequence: CASITGRTEAFF. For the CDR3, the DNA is TGTGCCAGCATTACAGGTCGCACTGAAGCTTTCTTT.

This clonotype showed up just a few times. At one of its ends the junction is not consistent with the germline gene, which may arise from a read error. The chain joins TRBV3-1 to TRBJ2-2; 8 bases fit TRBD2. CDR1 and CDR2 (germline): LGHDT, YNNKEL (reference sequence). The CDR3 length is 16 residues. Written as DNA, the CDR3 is TGTGCCAGCAACCAAGGCCTAGCGGGGAACACCGGGGAGCTGTTTTTT. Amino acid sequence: CASNQGLAGNTGELFF.

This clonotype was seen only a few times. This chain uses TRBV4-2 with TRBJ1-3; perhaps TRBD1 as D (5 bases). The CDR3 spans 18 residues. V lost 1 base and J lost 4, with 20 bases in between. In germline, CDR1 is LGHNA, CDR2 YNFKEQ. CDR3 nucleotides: TGTGCCAGCAGCCAAGTTCCGGGACGCTCTTCCCGCGGAAACACCATATATTTT. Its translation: CASSQVPGRSSRGNTIYF.

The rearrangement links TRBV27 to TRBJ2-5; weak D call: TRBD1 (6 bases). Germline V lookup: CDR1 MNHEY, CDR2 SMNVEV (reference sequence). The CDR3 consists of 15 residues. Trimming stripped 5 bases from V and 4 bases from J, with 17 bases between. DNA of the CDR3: TGTGCCAGCAGTACAATGACAGGATCGGTAGAGACCCAGTACTTC. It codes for CASSTMTGSVETQYF.

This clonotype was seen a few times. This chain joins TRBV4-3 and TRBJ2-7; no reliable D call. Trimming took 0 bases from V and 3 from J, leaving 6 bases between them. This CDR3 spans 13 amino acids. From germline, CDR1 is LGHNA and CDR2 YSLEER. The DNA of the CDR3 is TGCGCCAGCAGCCAAGATCGGCTCTACGAGCAGTACTTC. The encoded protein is CASSQDRLYEQYF.

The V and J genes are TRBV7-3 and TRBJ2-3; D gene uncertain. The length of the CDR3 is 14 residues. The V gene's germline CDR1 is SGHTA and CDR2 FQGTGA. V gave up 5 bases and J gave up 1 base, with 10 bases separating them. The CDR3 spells CASSPRARTDTQYF. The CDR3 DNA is TGTGCCAGCAGCCCTCGGGCGCGCACAGATACGCAGTATTTT. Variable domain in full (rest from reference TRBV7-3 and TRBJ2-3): GAGVSQTPSNKVTEKGKYVELRCDPISGHTALYWYRQSLGQGPEFLIYFQGTGAADDSGLPNDRFFAVRPEGSVSTLKIQRTERGDSAVYLCASSPRARTDTQYFGPGTRLTVL.

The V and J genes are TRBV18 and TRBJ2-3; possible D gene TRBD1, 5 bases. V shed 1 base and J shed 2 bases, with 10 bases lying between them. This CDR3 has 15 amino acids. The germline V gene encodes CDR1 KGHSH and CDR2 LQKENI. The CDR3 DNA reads TGTGCCAGCTCACCACGGCCAGGGATCACAGATACGCAGTATTTT. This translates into CASSPRPGITDTQYF. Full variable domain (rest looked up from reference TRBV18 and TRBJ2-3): NAGVMQNPRHLVRRRGQEARLRCSPMKGHSHVYWYRQLPEEGLKFMVYLQKENIIDESGMPKERFSAEFPKEGPSILRIQQVVRGDSAAYFCASSPRPGITDTQYFGPGTRLTVL.

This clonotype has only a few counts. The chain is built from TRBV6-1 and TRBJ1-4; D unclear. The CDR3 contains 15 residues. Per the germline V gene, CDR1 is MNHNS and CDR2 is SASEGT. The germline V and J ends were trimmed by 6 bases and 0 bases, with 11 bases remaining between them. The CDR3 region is CASSPGGATNEKLFF. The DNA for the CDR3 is TGTGCCAGCAGCCCGGGCGGAGCAACTAATGAAAAACTGTTTTTT.

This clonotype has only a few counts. The CDR3 protein is CASRSQNSYNEQFF. CDR3 in DNA: TGTGCCAGCAGGTCACAAAACTCCTACAATGAGCAGTTCTTC. The rearrangement joins TRBV12-3 or TRBV12-4 to TRBJ2-1; D unresolved. Between the trimmed V and J ends, which lost 6 bases and 0 bases, there was a span of 9 bases. The CDR3 is 14 residues long.

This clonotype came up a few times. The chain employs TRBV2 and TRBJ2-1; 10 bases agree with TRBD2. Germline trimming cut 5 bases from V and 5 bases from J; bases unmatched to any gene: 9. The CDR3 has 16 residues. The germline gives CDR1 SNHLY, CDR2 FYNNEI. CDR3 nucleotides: TGTGCCAGCAGTACAACGTGGACTAGCGGAAACAATGAGCAGTTCTTC. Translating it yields CASSTTWTSGNNEQFF.

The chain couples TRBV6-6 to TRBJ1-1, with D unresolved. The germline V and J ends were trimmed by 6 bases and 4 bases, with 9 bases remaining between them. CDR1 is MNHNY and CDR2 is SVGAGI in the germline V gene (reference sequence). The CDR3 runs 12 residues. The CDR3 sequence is CASSPASTEAFF. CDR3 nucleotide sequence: TGTGCCAGCAGCCCGGCTTCCACTGAAGCTTTCTTT.

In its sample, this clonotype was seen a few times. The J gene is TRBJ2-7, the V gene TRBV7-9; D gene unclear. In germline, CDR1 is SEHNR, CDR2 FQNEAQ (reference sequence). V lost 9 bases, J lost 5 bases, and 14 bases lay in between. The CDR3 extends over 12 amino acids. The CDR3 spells CASSKGGDEQYF. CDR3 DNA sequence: TGTGCCAGTTCCAAGGGCGGCGACGAGCAGTACTTC.

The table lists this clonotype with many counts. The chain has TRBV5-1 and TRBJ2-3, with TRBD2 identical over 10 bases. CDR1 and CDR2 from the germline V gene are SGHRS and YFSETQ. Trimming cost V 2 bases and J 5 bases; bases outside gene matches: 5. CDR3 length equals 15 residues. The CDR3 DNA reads TGCGCCAGCAGCTTTAGCGGGGGGACGTTAGATACGCAGTATTTT. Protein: CASSFSGGTLDTQYF.